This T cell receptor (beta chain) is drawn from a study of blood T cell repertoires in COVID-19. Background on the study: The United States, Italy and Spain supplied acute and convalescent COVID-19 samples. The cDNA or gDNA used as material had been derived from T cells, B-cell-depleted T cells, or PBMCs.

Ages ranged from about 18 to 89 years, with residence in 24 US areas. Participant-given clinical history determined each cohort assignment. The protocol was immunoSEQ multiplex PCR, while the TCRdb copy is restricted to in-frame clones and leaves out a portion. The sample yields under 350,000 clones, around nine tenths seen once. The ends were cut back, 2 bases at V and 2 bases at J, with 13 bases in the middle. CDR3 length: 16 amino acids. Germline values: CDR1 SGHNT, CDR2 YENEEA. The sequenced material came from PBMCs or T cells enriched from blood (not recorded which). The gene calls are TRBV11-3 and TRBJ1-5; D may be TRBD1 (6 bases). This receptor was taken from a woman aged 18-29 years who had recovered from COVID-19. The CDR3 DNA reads TGTGCCAGCAGCTTAAGGCCGGGGGGCCGCAATCAGCCCCAGCATTTT. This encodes CASSLRPGGRNQPQHF.